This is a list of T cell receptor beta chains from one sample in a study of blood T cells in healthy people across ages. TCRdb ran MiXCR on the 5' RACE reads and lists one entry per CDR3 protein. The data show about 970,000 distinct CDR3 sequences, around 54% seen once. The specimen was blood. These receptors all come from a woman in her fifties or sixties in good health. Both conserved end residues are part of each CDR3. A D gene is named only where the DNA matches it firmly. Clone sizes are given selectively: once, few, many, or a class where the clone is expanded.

CATGRSAYEQYF,TGTGCCACGGGTCGGAGTGCCTACGAGCAGTACTTC,-,TRBJ2-7,few,TRBV27,12
CSAKGAQGTQETQYF,TGCAGTGCTAAGGGAGCACAGGGGACCCAAGAGACCCAGTACTTC,TRBD1,TRBJ2-5,once,TRBV20-1,15
CACSPNTVSHEQYF,TGTGCCTGCTCACCCAACACAGTTTCCCACGAGCAGTACTTC,-,TRBJ2-7,-,TRBV7-2,14
CASSWGASQYGYTF,TGCGCCAGCAGCTGGGGGGCCAGCCAGTATGGCTACACCTTC,-,TRBJ1-2,-,TRBV5-1,14
CSASSGLSSYNEQFF,TGCAGTGCTTCTAGCGGGCTAAGCTCCTACAATGAGCAGTTCTTC,TRBD2,TRBJ2-1,few,TRBV20-1,15
CASSEWDWGTDEQFF,TGTGCCAGCAGTGAATGGGATTGGGGTACTGATGAGCAGTTCTTC,-,TRBJ2-1,-,TRBV2,15
CASSVRDYRYEQYF,TGTGCCAGCAGCGTAAGGGACTACCGCTACGAGCAGTACTTC,TRBD2,TRBJ2-7,-,TRBV7-2,14
CASSLDRGRGYEQYF,TGTGCCAGCAGCTTAGATAGGGGTAGGGGGTACGAGCAGTACTTC,-,TRBJ2-7,few,TRBV11-2,15
CASSLGTMWETQYF,TGTGCCAGCAGCTTAGGCACAATGTGGGAGACCCAGTACTTC,-,TRBJ2-5,-,TRBV7-2,14
CANSFVGNPGQKNIQYF,TGTGCCAACAGTTTCGTCGGTAACCCCGGACAGAAAAACATTCAGTACTTC,-,TRBJ2-4,once,TRBV28,17
CASSRGTVEEQYF,TGTGCCAGCAGCCGAGGGACAGTTGAAGAGCAGTACTTC,TRBD1,TRBJ2-5,-,TRBV7-2,13
CSAHVIADLSYNEQFF,TGCAGTGCTCACGTTATAGCGGATCTCTCCTACAATGAGCAGTTCTTC,-,TRBJ2-1,-,TRBV20-1,16
CASSWWTSGSRDTQYF,TGTGCCAGCAGTTGGTGGACTAGCGGGAGTAGGGATACGCAGTATTTT,TRBD2,TRBJ2-3,-,TRBV28,16
CASNTGSSGPYEQYF,TGTGCCAGCAATACGGGGTCTAGCGGCCCCTACGAGCAGTACTTC,TRBD2,TRBJ2-7,-,TRBV2,15
CASSIAGYGQFF,TGTGCCAGCAGTATCGCAGGGTACGGGCAGTTCTTC,-,TRBJ2-1,-,TRBV2,12
CASSKGGLAGVSNEQFF,TGTGCCAGCAGCAAAGGGGGGCTAGCGGGAGTCAGCAATGAGCAGTTCTTC,-,TRBJ2-1,once,TRBV21-1,17
CRPDRAGVETQYF,TGCAGACCCGACAGGGCCGGAGTTGAGACCCAGTACTTC,TRBD1,TRBJ2-5,-,TRBV20-1,13
CSGSGTLSQGTQFF,TGCAGCGGATCCGGGACACTCTCGCAGGGGACCCAGTTCTTC,-,TRBJ2-1,-,TRBV29-1,14
CASSNRDRGFVRAKNIQYF,TGTGCCAGCAGCAACCGGGACAGGGGGTTCGTTAGAGCCAAAAACATTCAGTACTTC,TRBD1,TRBJ2-4,-,TRBV28,19
CSAGWLGGGFYNEQFF,TGCAGTGCTGGTTGGTTAGGGGGGGGATTCTACAATGAGCAGTTCTTC,-,TRBJ2-1,few,TRBV20-1,16
CASTLAGWQETQYF,TGTGCCAGCACCCTAGCGGGATGGCAAGAGACCCAGTACTTC,TRBD2,TRBJ2-5,few,TRBV12-3/TRBV12-4,14
CASSQDPRERVNEQYF,TGCGCCAGCAGCCAAGATCCCCGGGAACGGGTCAATGAGCAGTACTTC,-,TRBJ2-7,-,TRBV4-1,16
CASSRTSLEQYF,TGTGCCAGCAGTCGGACTAGCTTGGAGCAGTACTTC,TRBD2,TRBJ2-7,few,TRBV12-3/TRBV12-4,12
CASSLAPVRGNQPQHF,TGCGCCAGCAGCTTGGCGCCGGTAAGGGGCAATCAGCCCCAGCATTTT,-,TRBJ1-5,few,TRBV5-1,16
CSARDFGQTYEQYF,TGCAGTGCTAGAGATTTTGGGCAGACCTACGAGCAGTACTTC,-,TRBJ2-7,few,TRBV20-1,14
CASSLAGRSNEKLFF,TGTGCCAGCAGCTTAGCCGGCAGGTCTAATGAAAAACTGTTTTTT,-,TRBJ1-4,-,TRBV7-2,15
CASHRDSYEQYF,TGTGCCAGCCACCGGGACAGCTACGAGCAGTACTTC,TRBD1,TRBJ2-7,few,TRBV6-4,12
CASSARLLLTSTDTQYF,TGTGCCAGCAGTGCCCGACTATTGTTGACCAGCACAGATACGCAGTATTTT,-,TRBJ2-3,-,TRBV6-1,17
CSAVGVAGVGDTQYF,TGCAGTGCTGTTGGAGTAGCGGGAGTGGGAGATACGCAGTATTTT,TRBD2,TRBJ2-3,-,TRBV20-1,15
CASSQGPGGAHGYTF,TGTGCCAGCAGCCAAGGCCCAGGGGGCGCACATGGCTACACCTTC,TRBD1,TRBJ1-2,-,TRBV3-1,15
CAWSGDSKNEQFF,TGTGCCTGGAGTGGGGACAGTAAAAATGAGCAGTTCTTC,TRBD1,TRBJ2-1,-,TRBV30,13
CASGLRAGGGEQYF,TGTGCCAGCGGGTTACGAGCGGGAGGGGGCGAGCAGTACTTC,TRBD2,TRBJ2-7,few,TRBV27,14
CASRGLAGISGELFF,TGTGCCAGCAGGGGACTAGCGGGGATTTCCGGGGAGCTGTTTTTT,TRBD2,TRBJ2-2,few,TRBV4-2,15
CASTTGRGTYEQYF,TGTGCCAGCACCACGGGAAGAGGAACCTACGAGCAGTACTTC,-,TRBJ2-7,few,TRBV6-2/TRBV6-3,14
CASSYPDTSYTF,TGTGCCAGCAGTTATCCCGACACCTCTTACACCTTC,-,TRBJ1-2,few,TRBV6-2/TRBV6-3,12
CASSTAGGPYEQYF,TGTGCCAGTAGTACCGCGGGAGGTCCCTACGAGCAGTACTTC,TRBD2,TRBJ2-7,few,TRBV19,14
CSASRGQSYEQYF,TGCAGTGCTTCTCGCGGTCAGTCTTACGAGCAGTACTTC,-,TRBJ2-7,few,TRBV20-1,13
CASSPREGNTYEQYF,TGTGCCAGCAGCCCCCGGGAGGGAAATACCTACGAGCAGTACTTC,TRBD2,TRBJ2-7,-,TRBV3-1,15
CASSLGPNGSGEQYF,TGTGCCAGCAGTTTAGGCCCCAACGGGAGTGGCGAGCAGTACTTC,-,TRBJ2-7,-,TRBV12-3/TRBV12-4,15
CASSYTGRSLAKNIQYF,TGTGCCAGCAGTTACACGGGACGGAGCCTAGCCAAAAACATTCAGTACTTC,-,TRBJ2-4,-,TRBV6-6,17
CASSQAFPGQGVYEQYF,TGCGCCAGCAGCCAAGCATTCCCGGGACAGGGGGTTTACGAGCAGTACTTC,TRBD1,TRBJ2-7,-,TRBV4-3,17